This T cell receptor beta chain appears in the sequencing data of a study of cytomegalovirus exposure and HLA in healthy donors. Regarding the study as a whole: Some TCR beta chains (around 180 of them) were listed as cytomegalovirus-associated.

Sequenced by immunoSEQ multiplex PCR; TCRdb stores in-frame clones only, minus some. The table lists about 360,000 clones, roughly 89% of them singletons. As concerns this clone: Its specificity is not known.

Germline CDR1 reads SQVTM; CDR2 reads ANQGSEA. V was cut by 3 bases and J by 3 bases, with 9 bases left in between. This CDR3 spans 13 amino acids. Sequences were obtained from PBMCs. The TCR sequence derives from a woman younger than 35 in good health and CMV-seronegative. The chain links TRBV29-1 to TRBJ2-1, with D possibly matching TRBD2 (7 bases). CDR3 amino acids: CSVDRGGYNEQFF. For the CDR3, the DNA is TGCAGCGTTGATAGGGGGGGCTACAATGAGCAGTTCTTC.